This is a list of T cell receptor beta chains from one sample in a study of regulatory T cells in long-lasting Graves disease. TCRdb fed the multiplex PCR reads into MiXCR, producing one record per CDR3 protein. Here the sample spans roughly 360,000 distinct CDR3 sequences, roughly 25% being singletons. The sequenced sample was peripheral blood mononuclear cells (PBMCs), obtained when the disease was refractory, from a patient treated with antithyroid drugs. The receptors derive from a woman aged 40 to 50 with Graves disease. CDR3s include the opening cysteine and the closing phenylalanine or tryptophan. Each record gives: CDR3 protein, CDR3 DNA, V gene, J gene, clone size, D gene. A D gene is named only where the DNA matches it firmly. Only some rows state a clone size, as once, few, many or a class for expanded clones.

CSARRPPGPPSQPQHF	TGCAGTGCTAGAAGACCCCCAGGACCACCTAGTCAGCCCCAGCATTTT	TRBV20-1	TRBJ1-5	few	NA
CASSSQGLRAPYEQYF	TGTGCCAGCAGCTCGCAAGGGCTCAGGGCACCCTACGAGCAGTACTTC	TRBV5-6	TRBJ2-7	NA	NA
CASNLNSFNTGELFF	TGTGCCAGCAACCTTAACAGTTTTAACACCGGGGAGCTGTTTTTT	TRBV6-1	TRBJ2-2	few	NA
CASRTVDTEAFF	TGTGCCAGTAGGACGGTGGACACTGAAGCTTTCTTT	TRBV19	TRBJ1-1	many	NA
CASSLVRTAKNIQYF	TGCGCCAGCAGCTTGGTCAGGACAGCCAAAAACATTCAGTACTTC	TRBV5-1	TRBJ2-4	many	NA
CASSPNRGVKTEAFF	TGTGCCAGCAGTCCAAACAGGGGTGTAAAGACTGAAGCTTTCTTT	TRBV27	TRBJ1-1	NA	TRBD1
CASGPETEQYF	TGTGCCAGTGGGCCCGAGACCGAGCAGTACTTC	TRBV6-1	TRBJ2-7	NA	NA
CASSLRSQGKRGQETQYF	TGTGCCAGCAGCTTAAGATCACAGGGCAAAAGAGGCCAAGAGACCCAGTACTTC	TRBV7-9	TRBJ2-5	few	NA
CASNVRVSYEQYF	TGTGCCAGCAACGTGAGGGTCAGCTACGAGCAGTACTTC	TRBV7-2	TRBJ2-7	many	NA
CASMGGRFSGNTIYF	TGTGCCAGCATGGGAGGGCGATTCTCTGGAAACACCATATATTTT	TRBV2	TRBJ1-3	many	NA
CSSLIREWNTEAFF	TGCAGTTCGTTAATCAGGGAATGGAACACTGAAGCTTTCTTT	TRBV20-1	TRBJ1-1	NA	NA
CSASPTGQVGEQYF	TGCAGTGCTAGCCCCACCGGACAGGTAGGCGAGCAGTACTTC	TRBV20-1	TRBJ2-7	NA	TRBD1
CSATQGAGANVLTF	TGCAGTGCTACCCAGGGGGCTGGGGCCAACGTCCTGACTTTC	TRBV20-1	TRBJ2-6	NA	TRBD1
CATSTGLAGVQPYEQYF	TGTGCCACCAGCACGGGACTAGCGGGAGTTCAACCCTACGAGCAGTACTTC	TRBV15	TRBJ2-7	NA	TRBD2
CSAQSGQGAVGYTF	TGCAGTGCTCAGTCAGGACAGGGGGCTGTTGGCTACACCTTC	TRBV20-1	TRBJ1-2	few	TRBD1
CASSQPWDKERANTGELFF	TGTGCCAGTAGTCAGCCCTGGGACAAGGAGCGTGCGAACACCGGGGAGCTGTTTTTT	TRBV19	TRBJ2-2	NA	NA
CASGKDLTGELFF	TGTGCCAGTGGAAAAGACCTCACCGGGGAGCTGTTTTTT	TRBV9	TRBJ2-2	few	NA
CSARPGTSVSYEQYF	TGCAGTGCTAGACCTGGGACTAGCGTCTCCTACGAGCAGTACTTC	TRBV20-1	TRBJ2-7	many	TRBD2
CSVVGQGGTGELFF	TGCAGCGTTGTCGGACAGGGCGGCACCGGGGAGCTGTTTTTT	TRBV29-1	TRBJ2-2	NA	TRBD1
CASKASRLNQETQYF	TGTGCCAGCAAGGCTAGCCGACTAAACCAAGAGACCCAGTACTTC	TRBV28	TRBJ2-5	many	NA
CSSPRIAGLNEQFF	TGCAGCTCCCCCAGGATAGCGGGACTCAATGAGCAGTTCTTC	TRBV29-1	TRBJ2-1	few	TRBD2
CASSLQGRGSEAFF	TGTGCCAGCAGTTTACAGGGGAGGGGTTCTGAAGCTTTCTTT	TRBV28	TRBJ1-1	many	NA
CASSFGQARGEKQYF	TGTGCCAGCAGTTTCGGCCAGGCCCGGGGAGAAAAGCAGTACTTC	TRBV28	TRBJ2-7	many	NA
CASIGGGGLNQPQHF	TGTGCCAGCATTGGGGGAGGGGGGTTAAATCAGCCCCAGCATTTT	TRBV2	TRBJ1-5	many	NA
CSARVGSSTDTQYF	TGCAGTGCTAGAGTAGGTTCGAGCACAGATACGCAGTATTTT	TRBV20-1	TRBJ2-3	few	NA
CASSIDRTRRYTGELFF	TGTGCCAGTAGTATAGATAGGACCAGAAGGTACACCGGGGAGCTGTTTTTT	TRBV19	TRBJ2-2	NA	NA
CASSLAKGGHEQYF	TGTGCCAGCAGTTTAGCGAAAGGGGGCCACGAGCAGTACTTC	TRBV12-3/TRBV12-4	TRBJ2-7	many	TRBD1
CASKRTSGGANQETQYF	TGTGCCAGCAAACGGACTAGCGGGGGGGCGAACCAAGAGACCCAGTACTTC	TRBV12-3/TRBV12-4	TRBJ2-5	NA	TRBD2
CASRRQGDSNQPQHF	TGTGCCAGCAGAAGACAGGGGGATAGCAATCAGCCCCAGCATTTT	TRBV28	TRBJ1-5	many	TRBD1
CASSLTSGSYEQYF	TGTGCCAGCAGTCTGACTAGCGGGAGCTACGAGCAGTACTTC	TRBV27	TRBJ2-7	many	TRBD2
CAISSALARTGGQYEQYF	TGTGCCATCAGCAGTGCCTTAGCCCGGACAGGGGGCCAGTACGAGCAGTACTTC	TRBV10-3	TRBJ2-7	few	TRBD1
CASSPPDRAGQYF	TGTGCCAGCAGCCCCCCGGACAGAGCCGGGCAGTACTTC	TRBV28	TRBJ2-7	NA	NA
CATSRRDTEAFF	TGTGCCACCAGCAGACGAGACACTGAAGCTTTCTTT	TRBV15	TRBJ1-1	many	NA
CASSIAAGDGQPQHF	TGTGCCAGTAGTATAGCTGCGGGTGATGGGCAGCCCCAGCATTTT	TRBV19	TRBJ1-5	few	NA
CASSTRVGGWETQYF	TGTGCCAGCAGTACCCGGGTAGGGGGCTGGGAGACCCAGTACTTC	TRBV28	TRBJ2-5	many	TRBD1
CASSESWLLPGELFF	TGTGCCAGCAGTGAAAGTTGGCTCCTCCCCGGGGAGCTGTTTTTT	TRBV6-2/TRBV6-3	TRBJ2-2	NA	NA
CASSQRYLGSTEAFF	TGCGCCAGCAGCCAAAGGTATCTAGGCTCCACTGAAGCTTTCTTT	TRBV5-1	TRBJ1-1	NA	NA
CASSLAHNTEAFF	TGTGCCAGCAGCTTAGCTCATAATACTGAAGCTTTCTTT	TRBV7-9	TRBJ1-1	few	NA
CASSLDLGASPGQFF	TGTGCCAGCAGCTTAGATTTGGGAGCCTCTCCGGGGCAGTTCTTC	TRBV11-2	TRBJ2-1	NA	NA
CASSVGQLNQPQHF	TGTGCCAGTAGTGTGGGACAGCTCAATCAGCCCCAGCATTTT	TRBV19	TRBJ1-5	NA	TRBD1
CASSLWAPRGTEAFF	TGTGCCAGCAGTTTATGGGCACCCCGGGGCACTGAAGCTTTCTTT	TRBV28	TRBJ1-1	many	NA
CATVIGQINSPLHF	TGTGCCACCGTCATCGGACAGATTAATTCACCCCTCCACTTT	TRBV28	TRBJ1-6	many	NA
CASSGWFNQPQHF	TGTGCCAGCAGTGGTTGGTTTAATCAGCCCCAGCATTTT	TRBV7-2	TRBJ1-5	few	NA
CAISESGGRENTEAFF	TGTGCCATCAGTGAGTCGGGGGGGCGAGAGAACACTGAAGCTTTCTTT	TRBV10-3	TRBJ1-1	many	NA
CASSSDTDGFYEQYF	TGCGCCAGCAGCTCGGACACGGACGGGTTCTACGAGCAGTACTTC	TRBV5-1	TRBJ2-7	few	NA
CASSPPAAYQNTEAFF	TGTGCCAGCTCACCACCGGCAGCCTACCAAAACACTGAAGCTTTCTTT	TRBV18	TRBJ1-1	NA	NA
CASSLDHVSTGELFF	TGTGCCAGCAGCTTAGATCACGTTAGCACCGGGGAGCTGTTTTTT	TRBV11-2	TRBJ2-2	few	NA
CASSMGEGNIQYF	TGCGCCAGCAGTATGGGAGAGGGGAACATTCAGTACTTC	TRBV4-1	TRBJ2-4	NA	NA
CASSKGDGSNQPQHF	TGTGCCAGTAGTAAAGGGGATGGAAGCAATCAGCCCCAGCATTTT	TRBV19	TRBJ1-5	NA	NA
CASSHNLRGNTIYF	TGTGCCAGCAGCCACAACCTACGTGGAAACACCATATATTTT	TRBV5-6	TRBJ1-3	few	NA
CASSSRGGWKTEAFF	TGCGCCAGCAGCTCCCGGGGGGGGTGGAAAACTGAAGCTTTCTTT	TRBV5-1	TRBJ1-1	NA	NA
CAISESGAQGETQYF	TGTGCCATCAGTGAGTCGGGGGCCCAGGGGGAGACCCAGTACTTC	TRBV10-3	TRBJ2-5	few	NA
CASSEGLGGEKLFF	TGCGCCAGCAGCGAGGGCCTGGGGGGCGAAAAACTGTTTTTT	TRBV5-1	TRBJ1-4	NA	NA
CSARDVKQYEQYF	TGCAGTGCTAGAGACGTCAAACAATACGAGCAGTACTTC	TRBV20-1	TRBJ2-7	many	NA